The 26 T cell receptor beta chains listed next were all sequenced from one sample in a study of T cell responses to AZD1222 COVID-19 vaccine. TCRdb keeps only in-frame clones here, not all; method: immunoSEQ multiplex PCR. The sample lists about 120,000 clones, about 89% occurring once. The source was peripheral blood, collected on day 0 of AZD1222 vaccination. The receptors here all came from an adult in good health.

CDR3: CASSSDADEQFF. CDR3 nucleotide sequence: TGTGCCAGCAGCTCGGACGCGGATGAGCAGTTCTTC. V and J are TRBV11-3 and TRBJ2-1; D unresolved. CDR3 length equals 12 residues. V was clipped by 4 bases and J by 8 bases, with 9 bases between them. CDR1 SGHNT and CDR2 YENEEA come from the germline V gene.

The chain carries TRBV29-1 and TRBJ2-7; TRBD2 might be the D (7 bases). V gave up 7 bases and J gave up 2 bases, with 15 bases separating them. This CDR3 contains 13 residues. CDR1 SQVTM and CDR2 ANQGSEA come from the germline V gene. In DNA, the CDR3 is TGCAGCGCCGGCGAGGGGGGGCCCTACGAGCAGTACTTC. It yields the protein CSAGEGGPYEQYF.

The chain carries TRBV5-5 and TRBJ1-1; D is ambiguous. Germline V CDR1 and CDR2: SGHKS, YYEKEE (reference sequence). This CDR3 contains 13 residues. V lost 0 bases and J 11 bases, leaving 14 bases between the germline ends. The CDR3 DNA is TGTGCCAGCAGCTTGGAAGGCCCCCGAGTGGCTTTCTTT. Its translation is CASSLEGPRVAFF.

V gene TRBV2 combines with J gene TRBJ1-2, with D possibly being TRBD1 (5 bases). CDR1 and CDR2 (germline): SNHLY, FYNNEI. V was pared by 4 bases and J by 4 bases, with 10 bases between. The CDR3 length is 13 residues. CDR3 residues: CASSVRGVYGYTF. CDR3 nucleotide sequence: TGTGCCAGCAGTGTCCGGGGGGTCTATGGCTACACCTTC.

The genes are TRBV6-5 and TRBJ1-1; D unresolved. This CDR3 is built from 15 residues. From germline, CDR1 is MNHEY and CDR2 SVGAGI. V was clipped by 7 bases and J by 2 bases, with 17 bases between them. The CDR3 sequence is CASTKVRLGNTEAFF. The CDR3, as DNA: TGTGCCAGCACGAAAGTAAGATTGGGCAACACTGAAGCTTTCTTT.

The V and J genes are TRBV11-2 and TRBJ1-2, with TRBD1 matching over 8 bases. The V gene's germline CDR1 is SGHAT and CDR2 FQNNGV. The junction had 8 bases not matched to a gene; V was cut back by 4 bases and J by 4 bases. The CDR3 covers 15 residues. This CDR3 reads CASSSLTGDFYGYTF. CDR3 sequence (DNA): TGTGCCAGCAGCTCTTTGACAGGGGATTTCTATGGCTACACCTTC.

The V call is TRBV7-3, the J call TRBJ2-7, with 8 bases identical to TRBD1. Germline CDR1 and CDR2: SGHTA and FQGTGA. This CDR3 contains 14 residues. The junction had 9 bases not matched to a gene; V was cut back by 5 bases and J by 6 bases. The CDR3 DNA sequence: TGTGCCAGCAGCCGCTCGGCAGGGGGCGCCGAGCAGTACTTC. Its translation is CASSRSAGGAEQYF.

The chain is built from TRBV15 and TRBJ2-3; D is ambiguous. Germline-derived CDR1 and CDR2 are LNHNV and YYDKDF (reference sequence). Trimming left V 0 bases short and J 2 bases short, with 15 bases between. This CDR3 spans 17 amino acids. The CDR3 loop is CATSRDKARLFTDTQYF. DNA for the CDR3: TGTGCCACCAGCAGAGATAAGGCTAGATTATTCACAGATACGCAGTATTTT.

In nucleotides, the CDR3 is TGTGCCACCAGTGATTTGCTGCGAGACGGTCCCTACGAGCAGTACTTC. Translation: CATSDLLRDGPYEQYF. This chain connects TRBV24-1 to TRBJ2-7; D remains ambiguous. V was clipped by 0 bases and J by 2 bases, with 13 bases between them. Germline CDR1 and CDR2: KGHDR and SFDVKD. CDR3 length: 16 residues.

The chain couples TRBV9 to TRBJ1-2; 10 nucleotides line up with TRBD1. The CDR3 is made up of 16 amino acids. Germline CDR1 is SGDLS and CDR2 is YYNGEE. V lost 4 bases and J lost 1; bases outside the gene matches: 7. In DNA form, the CDR3 reads TGTGCCAGCAGCATGAACGACAGGGGGCTTAACTATGGCTACACCTTC. Translating gives CASSMNDRGLNYGYTF.

This chain connects TRBV7-9 to TRBJ2-7; 13 bases fit TRBD2. The length of the CDR3 is 15 residues. V was pared by 5 bases and J by 6 bases, with 7 bases of the junction left unmatched. Germline V gene lookup returns CDR1 SEHNR and CDR2 FQNEAQ (reference sequence). The CDR3 spells CASSAPGLAGSEQYF. CDR3 bases: TGTGCCAGCAGCGCACCGGGACTAGCGGGATCCGAGCAGTACTTC.

The chain combines TRBV29-1 with TRBJ1-1, with 7 bases identical to TRBD1. V shed 8 bases and J 4 bases; nucleotides not matched to a gene: 16. This CDR3 contains 15 residues. Germline V gene sequence: CDR1 SQVTM, CDR2 ANQGSEA. CDR3 in amino acids: CSSEGAGGAGTEAFF. The CDR3 DNA reads as TGCAGCTCCGAGGGGGCGGGCGGAGCCGGCACTGAAGCTTTCTTT.

The chain recombines TRBV9 with TRBJ2-1, with 9 bases identical to TRBD2. After removal of 3 bases from V and 5 bases from J, the junction contained 6 bases not matched to a gene. The CDR3 is 15 amino acids. The V gene's germline CDR1 is SGDLS and CDR2 YYNGEE. The CDR3 here is CASSAGGRANNEQFF. The CDR3 DNA reads TGTGCCAGCAGCGCAGGCGGGAGGGCCAACAATGAGCAGTTCTTC.

This clone was observed once. The genes are TRBV19 and TRBJ2-7; D not resolved. The ends were cut back, 2 bases at V and 3 bases at J, with 11 bases in the middle. This CDR3 is built from 14 residues. Germline lookup yields CDR1 LNHDA and CDR2 SQIVND (reference sequence). CDR3 DNA sequence: TGTGCCAGTAGTATAAGGTCGGACCTCTACGAGCAGTACTTC. Translation: CASSIRSDLYEQYF.

V gene TRBV6-5 combines with J gene TRBJ1-1, with D uncertain. Trimming took off 2 bases at V and 1 base at J, with 14 bases between the two ends. Germline CDR1 and CDR2: MNHEY and SVGAGI. The CDR3 sequence is 16 residues long. CDR3 DNA: TGTGCCAGCAGTTACGACCTGCCGTTGAGGAACACTGAAGCTTTCTTT. Amino acids: CASSYDLPLRNTEAFF.

This chain uses TRBV7-9 with TRBJ2-5; D might be TRBD2 (5 bases). CDR1 is SEHNR, CDR2 FQNEAQ, per germline (reference sequence). V shed 0 bases and J shed 3 bases, with 11 bases lying between them. CDR3 size: 15 residues. Here the CDR3 reads CASSLARAEKETQYF. In DNA, the CDR3 is TGTGCCAGCAGCTTAGCGCGAGCGGAGAAAGAGACCCAGTACTTC.

The chain couples TRBV6-5 to TRBJ1-3; TRBD1 matches 7 bases. V lost 5 bases and J lost 4; bases outside the gene matches: 8. This CDR3 contains 15 residues. The germline gives CDR1 MNHEY, CDR2 SVGAGI. The CDR3 nucleotides are TGTGCCAGCAGTCCGACAGGGATCGCAGGAAACACCATATATTTT. Its protein product is CASSPTGIAGNTIYF.

This sequence joins TRBV9 and TRBJ2-2; 9 bases line up with TRBD2. Germline V gene lookup returns CDR1 SGDLS and CDR2 YYNGEE. V lost 5 bases, J lost 4 bases, and 6 bases stayed unmatched. This CDR3 is 15 amino acids long. DNA of the CDR3: TGTGCCAGCAGTAGCAGCGGGAGGTTCACCGGGGAGCTGTTTTTT. This sequence encodes CASSSSGRFTGELFF.

The chain has TRBV15 and TRBJ1-2, with 7 nucleotides matching TRBD1. Trimming at V came to 4 bases and at J to 7 bases, leaving 9 bases not matched to a gene. This CDR3 has 14 amino acids. Per germline, CDR1 LNHNV and CDR2 YYDKDF (reference sequence). The CDR3 DNA sequence: TGTGCCACCAGCATTATTCGACAGGGCGCTGGCTACACCTTC. This codes for CATSIIRQGAGYTF.

The chain is built from TRBV6-5 and TRBJ2-7; a weak D match, TRBD2 (6 bases). Trimming stripped 4 bases from V and 4 bases from J, with 14 bases between. Looked up from germline, CDR1 is MNHEY and CDR2 is SVGAGI. This CDR3 comprises 14 residues. CDR3 sequence reads: CASSSTRGGYEQYF. CDR3 in DNA: TGTGCCAGCAGTTCGACCCGGGGAGGATACGAGCAGTACTTC.

V gene TRBV7-8 combines with J gene TRBJ1-1; D uncertain. The CDR3 loop spans 13 amino acids. Germline CDR1 and CDR2: SGHVS and FQNEAQ. The V gene lost 1 base and the J gene lost 3 bases, with 6 bases spanning the gap. CDR3 in DNA: TGTGCCAGCAGCTTAGTAACGGACACTGAAGCTTTCTTT. Its protein product is CASSLVTDTEAFF.

The rearrangement joins TRBV7-3 to TRBJ2-2; D unresolved. CDR3 length equals 13 residues. The germline V gene has CDR1 SGHTA and CDR2 FQGTGA. The V end lost 3 bases, the J end lost 8 bases, and 10 bases lay between the germline ends. CDR3 residues: CASSFPGAGELFF. The CDR3 bases are TGTGCCAGCAGCTTTCCCGGAGCGGGGGAGCTGTTTTTT.

The chain recombines TRBV6-5 with TRBJ1-5; D perhaps matches TRBD1 (5 bases). The CDR3 totals 14 residues. Per germline, CDR1 MNHEY and CDR2 SVGAGI. Trimming shortened V by 6 bases and J by 7 bases, and 16 bases separated the two germline ends. CDR3 protein: CASRVGDPGQPQHF. CDR3 coding DNA: TGTGCCAGCAGAGTCGGGGACCCCGGGCAGCCCCAGCATTTT.

This rearrangement joins TRBV29-1 to TRBJ1-1; D is possibly TRBD1 (6 bases). CDR3 size: 14 residues. V lost 3 bases to trimming and J lost 1 base, with 12 bases between them. CDR1 is SQVTM, CDR2 ANQGSEA, per germline. CDR3 in DNA: TGCAGCGTTGAGGGGGCAGCCCAGAACACTGAAGCTTTCTTT. Its translation is CSVEGAAQNTEAFF.

Points on this clone: A junction end diverges from the germline sequence, so it may reflect a read error. The chain recombines TRBV7-2 with TRBJ2-7, with TRBD2 identical over 8 bases. The germline V gene encodes CDR1 SGHTA and CDR2 FQGNSA. The length of the CDR3 is 11 residues. The CDR3 spells CASSLPGLESF. The CDR3 DNA is TGTGCCAGCAGCTTACCGGGACTAGAATCATTC.

The rearrangement uses TRBV4-3 and TRBJ1-1; D unresolved. From germline, CDR1 is LGHNA and CDR2 YSLEER. There are 14 residues in the CDR3. The V end lost 2 bases, the J end lost 3 bases, and 10 bases lay between the germline ends. DNA for the CDR3: TGCGCCAGCAGCCAACGTCTTTTTTACACTGAAGCTTTCTTT. Residues: CASSQRLFYTEAFF.